Sequencing of this T cell receptor (beta chain) was carried out in a study of blood T cell repertoires in COVID-19. About the study: Sites in the United States, Italy and Spain provided acute and convalescent COVID-19 samples. Sources were T cells, B-cell-depleted T cells, or PBMCs; the material itself was cDNA or gDNA.

In the authors' workflow: From reference gene primer amplification, estimates of nucleated cell counts were derived. Method: immunoSEQ multiplex PCR; TCRdb's copy keeps in-frame clones and lacks some. That table is the source of V, J and clone size, and D and trimming were worked out from the DNA. The repertoire holds under 300,000 clones, with roughly nine tenths as singletons. Looked up from germline, CDR1 is SGHNT and CDR2 is YENEEA. The CDR3 is made up of 17 amino acids. Trimming took 4 bases from V and 4 from J, leaving 22 bases between them. This sequence originates from a man aged 18 to 30 with active or convalescent COVID-19. The sequencing input was peripheral blood. The gene calls are TRBV11-3 and TRBJ2-5, with D maybe TRBD2 (5 bases). The CDR3 loop is CASSSAGVDFSGETQYF. As DNA, the CDR3 is TGTGCCAGCAGCTCAGCCGGGGTGGACTTCAGCGGAGAGACCCAGTACTTC.